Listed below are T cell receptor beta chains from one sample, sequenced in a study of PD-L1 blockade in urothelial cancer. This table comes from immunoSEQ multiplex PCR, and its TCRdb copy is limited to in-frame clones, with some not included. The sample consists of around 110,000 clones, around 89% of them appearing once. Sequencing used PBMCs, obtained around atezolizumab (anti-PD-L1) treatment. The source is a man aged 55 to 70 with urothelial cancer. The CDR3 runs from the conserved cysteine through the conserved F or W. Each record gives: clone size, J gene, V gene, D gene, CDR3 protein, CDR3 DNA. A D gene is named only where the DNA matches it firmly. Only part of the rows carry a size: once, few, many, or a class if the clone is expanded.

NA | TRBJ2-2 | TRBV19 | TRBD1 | CASSIGRRWGTGSNTGELFF | TGTGCCAGTAGTATAGGCCGGAGGTGGGGGACAGGGTCGAACACCGGGGAGCTGTTTTTT
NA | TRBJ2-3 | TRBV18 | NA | CASSPGQPSTDTQYF | TGTGCCAGCTCACCAGGGCAGCCTAGCACAGATACGCAGTATTTT
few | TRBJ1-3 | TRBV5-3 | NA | CARSSAASGNTIYF | TGTGCCAGAAGCTCAGCGGCCTCTGGAAACACCATATATTTT
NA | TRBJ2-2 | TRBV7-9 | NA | CASRHRADTGELFF | TGTGCCAGTCGGCACAGGGCTGACACCGGGGAGCTGTTTTTT
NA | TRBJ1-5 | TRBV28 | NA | CVYYQPQHF | TGTGTCTACTATCAGCCCCAGCATTTT
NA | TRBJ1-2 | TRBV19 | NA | CASFRRDGYTF | TGTGCCAGCTTCCGGAGGGACGGCTACACCTTC
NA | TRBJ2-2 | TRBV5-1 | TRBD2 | CASSSGRAGELFF | TGCGCCAGCAGCTCCGGGAGGGCCGGGGAGCTGTTTTTT
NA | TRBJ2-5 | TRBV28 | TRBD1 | CASSAYRTGNQETQYF | TGTGCCAGCAGTGCATACAGGACAGGGAACCAAGAGACCCAGTACTTC
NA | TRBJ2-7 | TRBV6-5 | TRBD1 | CASSRAGTGEYF | TGTGCCAGCAGCCGGGCGGGGACAGGGGAGTACTTC
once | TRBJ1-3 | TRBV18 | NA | CASSPDNLYTIYF | TGTGCCAGCTCACCGGACAACCTCTACACCATATATTTT
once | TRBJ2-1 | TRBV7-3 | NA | CASSLSGGTLGNEQFF | TGTGCCAGCAGCTTATCAGGCGGGACTCTGGGCAATGAGCAGTTCTTC
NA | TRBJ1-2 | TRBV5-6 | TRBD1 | CASSIQGAWGGYTF | TGTGCCAGCAGCATACAGGGGGCTTGGGGTGGCTACACCTTC
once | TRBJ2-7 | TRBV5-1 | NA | CASSFVNHASYEQYF | TGCGCCAGCAGCTTTGTCAACCACGCGTCCTACGAGCAGTACTTC
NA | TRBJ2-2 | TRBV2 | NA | CASSKTITGELFF | TGTGCCAGCAGTAAGACAATCACCGGGGAGCTGTTTTTT
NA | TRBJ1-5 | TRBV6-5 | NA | CASRRDMYSNQPQHF | TGTGCCAGCAGACGGGACATGTATAGCAATCAGCCCCAGCATTTT
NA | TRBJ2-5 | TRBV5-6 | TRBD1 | CASSTGQTLVETQYF | TGTGCCAGCAGCACGGGACAGACACTAGTGGAGACCCAGTACTTC
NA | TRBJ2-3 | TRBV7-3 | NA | CASSPTPPSPDTQYF | TGTGCCAGCAGCCCAACCCCCCCCAGTCCAGATACGCAGTATTTT
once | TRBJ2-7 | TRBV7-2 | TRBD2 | CASSLGASGVYEQYF | TGTGCCAGCAGCTTAGGGGCTAGCGGGGTTTACGAGCAGTACTTC
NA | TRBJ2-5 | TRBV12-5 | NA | CASGLGTTGTQYF | TGTGCTAGTGGTTTGGGGACTACCGGGACCCAGTACTTC
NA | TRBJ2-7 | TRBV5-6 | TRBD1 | CASSLWGGQGYVGYEQYF | TGTGCCAGCAGCTTGTGGGGGGGACAGGGCTATGTGGGCTACGAGCAGTACTTC
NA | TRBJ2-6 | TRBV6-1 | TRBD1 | CASRPEADRGNVLTF | TGTGCCAGCAGACCCGAAGCTGACAGGGGCAACGTCCTGACTTTC
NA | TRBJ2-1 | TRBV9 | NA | CASSVERTTHNEQFF | TGTGCCAGCAGCGTAGAAAGGACTACTCACAATGAGCAGTTCTTC
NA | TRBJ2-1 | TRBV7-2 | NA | CASSTSNSEQFF | TGTGCCAGCAGCACGTCTAACAGTGAGCAGTTCTTC
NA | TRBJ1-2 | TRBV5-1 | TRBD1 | CASSSLRTGNYGYTF | TGCGCCAGCAGCTCCCTCCGGACAGGGAACTATGGCTACACCTTC
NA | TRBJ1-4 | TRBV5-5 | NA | CASSSTKGANEKLFF | TGTGCCAGCAGCTCCACAAAAGGGGCTAATGAAAAACTGTTTTTT
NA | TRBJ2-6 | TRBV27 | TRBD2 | CASSLSSGGSGANVLTF | TGTGCCAGCAGTTTATCGTCGGGGGGTTCCGGGGCCAACGTCCTGACTTTC
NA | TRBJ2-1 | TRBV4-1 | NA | CASSQEEVSYNEQFF | TGCGCCAGCAGCCAAGAGGAGGTCTCCTACAATGAGCAGTTCTTC
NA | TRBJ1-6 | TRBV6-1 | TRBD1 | CAGQRGQENSPLHF | TGTGCCGGACAACGTGGACAGGAAAATTCACCCCTCCACTTT
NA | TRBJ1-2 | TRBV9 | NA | CASSGREAGGYGYTF | TGTGCCAGCAGCGGCCGGGAGGCCGGTGGCTATGGCTACACCTTC
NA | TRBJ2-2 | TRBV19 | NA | CASSTSWTVTGELFF | TGTGCCAGTAGTACCAGCTGGACAGTTACCGGGGAGCTGTTTTTT
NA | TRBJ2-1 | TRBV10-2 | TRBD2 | CASKIGRARYNEQFF | TGCGCCAGCAAGATCGGGAGGGCCAGGTACAATGAGCAGTTCTTC
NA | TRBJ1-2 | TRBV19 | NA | CASSISGQDGGLGYTF | TGTGCCAGTAGTATTTCGGGGCAGGATGGGGGCCTGGGCTACACCTTC
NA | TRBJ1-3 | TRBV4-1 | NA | CASSQEGSTGYSGNTIYF | TGCGCCAGCAGCCAAGAGGGGTCCACAGGGTACTCCGGAAACACCATATATTTT
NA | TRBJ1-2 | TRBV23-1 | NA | CASTPSRDYYGYTF | TGCGCCAGCACTCCGTCCCGGGACTACTATGGCTACACCTTC
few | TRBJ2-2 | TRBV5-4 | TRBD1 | CASSQGQGVKDGELFF | TGTGCCAGCAGCCAAGGACAGGGGGTTAAGGACGGGGAGCTGTTTTTT
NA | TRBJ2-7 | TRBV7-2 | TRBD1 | CASSLGPQGARYEQYF | TGTGCCAGCAGCTTAGGGCCACAGGGGGCCCGCTACGAGCAGTACTTC
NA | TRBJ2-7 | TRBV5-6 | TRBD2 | CASSFGGASYEQYF | TGTGCCAGCAGCTTCGGGGGGGCGTCCTACGAGCAGTACTTC
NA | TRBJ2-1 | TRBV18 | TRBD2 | CASSPPGLARSYNEQFF | TGTGCCAGCTCACCACCGGGACTAGCGCGCTCCTACAATGAGCAGTTCTTC
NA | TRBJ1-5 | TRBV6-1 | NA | CASSVNPGPGNQPQHF | TGTGCCAGCAGTGTGAATCCGGGTCCAGGGAATCAGCCCCAGCATTTT
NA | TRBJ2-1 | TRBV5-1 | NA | CASSPDSAYNEQFF | TGCGCCAGCAGCCCCGACAGCGCCTACAATGAGCAGTTCTTC